The source of this T cell receptor beta chain is a study of blood T cell repertoires in COVID-19. Here immunoSEQ multiplex PCR was the method, and the copy in TCRdb shows in-frame clones only, minus some. The data contain roughly 40,000 clones, about 86% of them seen just once; the ten biggest clones take up approximately 60%. Germline V gene sequence: CDR1 SGDLS, CDR2 YYNGEE. V was pared by 1 base and J by 8 bases, with 5 bases of the junction left unmatched. The CDR3 contains 14 residues. This clone has a handful of counts. Sequencing was carried out using peripheral blood. The clonotype originates from a man between 65 and 85 years old with acute or convalescent COVID-19. The chain recombines TRBV9 with TRBJ2-1, with 8 positions matching TRBD2. CDR3 sequence reads: CASSVTVREDEQFF. CDR3 nucleotides: TGTGCCAGCAGCGTAACGGTGCGGGAGGATGAGCAGTTCTTC.